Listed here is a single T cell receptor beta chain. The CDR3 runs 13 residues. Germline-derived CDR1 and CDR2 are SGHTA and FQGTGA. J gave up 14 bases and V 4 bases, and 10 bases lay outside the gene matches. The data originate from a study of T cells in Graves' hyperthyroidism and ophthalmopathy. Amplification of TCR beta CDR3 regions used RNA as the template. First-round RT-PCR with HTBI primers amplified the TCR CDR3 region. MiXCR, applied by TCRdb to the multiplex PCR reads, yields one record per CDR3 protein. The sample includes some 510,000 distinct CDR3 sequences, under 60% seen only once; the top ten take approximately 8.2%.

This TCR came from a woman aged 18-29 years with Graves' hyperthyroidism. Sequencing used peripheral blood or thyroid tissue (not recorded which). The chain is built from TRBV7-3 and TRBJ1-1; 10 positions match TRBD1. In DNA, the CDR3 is TGTGCCAGCAGCTGGGGGACAGGGGTCGAGCAGTTCTTT. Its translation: CASSWGTGVEQFF. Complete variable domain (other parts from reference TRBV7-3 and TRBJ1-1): GAGVSQTPSNKVTEKGKYVELRCDPISGHTALYWYRQSLGQGPEFLIYFQGTGAADDSGLPNDRFFAVRPEGSVSTLKIQRTERGDSAVYLCASSWGTGVEQFFGQGTRLTVV.